A single sample gave rise to the 17 T cell receptor beta chains below, sequenced in a study of breast tumors, draining lymph nodes, adjacent tissues. TCRdb recomputed calls from the multiplex PCR reads with MiXCR, one row per CDR3 protein. The table has approximately 150,000 distinct CDR3 sequences, about 33% seen once. Axillary draining lymph nodes of breast cancer patients supplied the node samples. The specimen sequenced was axillary lymph node tissue. The receptor set was obtained from a female donor with breast cancer. Some clones in this sample may be carry-over from other donors' samples.

The rearrangement uses TRBV5-1 and TRBJ2-3; no clear D gene. V lost 1 base and J lost 6, with 9 bases in between. The germline V gene encodes CDR1 SGHRS and CDR2 YFSETQ. This CDR3 contains 13 residues. The CDR3 bases are TGCGCCAGCAGCTTGCCGGCGTCGGATACGCAGTATTTT. This codes for CASSLPASDTQYF.

At least ten counts were recorded for this clonotype. The J gene is TRBJ1-3, the V gene TRBV12-3 or TRBV12-4, with 7 nucleotides matching TRBD1. This CDR3 has 16 residues. The junction had 9 bases not matched to a gene; V was cut back by 7 bases and J by 0 bases. Written as DNA, the CDR3 is TGTGCCAGCACCTTTTGGACAGGCAGCTCTGGAAACACCATATATTTT. It codes for CASTFWTGSSGNTIYF.

The table lists this clonotype with many counts. The V gene is TRBV18, the J gene TRBJ1-5; weak D call: TRBD1 (6 bases). CDR3 length equals 16 residues. Germline V gene data show CDR1 as KGHSH and CDR2 as LQKENI. The V and J ends lost 6 bases and 2 bases respectively, with 17 bases between them. The CDR3: CASSPFTGAGNQPQHF. The DNA for the CDR3 is TGTGCCAGCTCCCCTTTCACGGGGGCGGGCAATCAGCCCCAGCATTTT.

There are many counts of this clonotype. J is TRBJ2-6 and V is TRBV28, with D unresolved. Germline-derived CDR1 and CDR2 are MDHEN and SYDVKM. The CDR3 spans 16 residues. The V end lost 3 bases, the J end lost 2 bases, and 11 bases lay between the germline ends. This CDR3 is CASSFEDWAGANVLTF. CDR3 DNA sequence: TGTGCCAGCAGTTTTGAAGACTGGGCTGGGGCCAACGTCCTGACTTTC.

Many counts were recorded for this clonotype. The chain is built from TRBV10-1 and TRBJ1-6; D perhaps matches TRBD1 (6 bases). Trimming pared 8 bases from V and 7 bases from J, leaving 18 bases between. In germline, CDR1 is WNHNN, CDR2 SYGVQD (reference sequence). This CDR3 has 15 residues. DNA for the CDR3: TGCGCCAGCCCCGGGACACCTAACCGGAATTCACCCCTCCACTTT. Translation gives CASPGTPNRNSPLHF.

This clonotype was observed at least ten times. This chain uses TRBV10-2 with TRBJ2-5; D remains ambiguous. Per germline, CDR1 WSHSY and CDR2 SAAADI. With 8 bases removed from V and 1 base from J, the gap between germline ends came to 17 bases. The CDR3 contains 15 residues. The DNA for the CDR3 is TGCGCCAGCGCCGACCTGGAACAGCTCCAAGAGACCCAGTACTTC. The encoded protein is CASADLEQLQETQYF.

This clonotype was seen a few times. A much larger clone lies a single base off, so this may be a read error. The J gene is TRBJ2-1, the V gene TRBV20-1; TRBD2 agrees at 14 bases. CDR1 and CDR2 from the germline V gene are DFQATT and SNEGSKA (reference sequence). Losses at the gene ends were 5 bases for V and 9 bases for J; bases not matched to a gene: 6. The CDR3 has 14 amino acids. The CDR3 region is CSALTSGRDTEQFF. The CDR3 nucleotides read TGCAGTGCTCTGACTAGCGGGAGGGACACTGAGCAGTTCTTC.

This clonotype was recorded many times. The V and J genes are TRBV5-5 and TRBJ1-5; D perhaps matches TRBD1 (5 bases). Germline V gene data show CDR1 as SGHKS and CDR2 as YYEKEE (reference sequence). The CDR3 is 13 amino acids. V shed 9 bases and J shed 1 base, with 11 bases lying between them. CDR3 loop: CAITPGSNQPQHF. CDR3 sequence (DNA): TGTGCCATCACCCCAGGGAGCAATCAGCCCCAGCATTTT.

A word on this clonotype: A read error may produce the germline difference seen at one junction end. V and J are TRBV2 and TRBJ1-4, with D hard to call. Germline V gene sequence: CDR1 SNHLY, CDR2 FYNNEI. This CDR3 is built from 16 residues. In DNA, the CDR3 is TGTGCCAGCAGGCCAACGCGGGCCCAAACTAATGAAAAACTGTTTTTC. Encoded protein: CASRPTRAQTNEKLFF.

To note about this clonotype: One junction end disagrees with the germline gene, perhaps due to a read error. The chain combines TRBV7-9 with TRBJ1-2, with D possibly matching TRBD1 (6 bases). CDR1 and CDR2 (germline): SEHNR, FQNEAQ (reference sequence). The CDR3 is 15 residues long. The DNA of the CDR3 is TGTGCCAGCAGCCCGTCGAGCGGGGGCTTCTATGGCTACCCCTTC. Translated: CASSPSSGGFYGYPF.

There are many counts of this clonotype. The V call is TRBV18, the J call TRBJ1-3; D is undetermined. This CDR3 has 16 residues. V was pared by 3 bases and J by 2 bases, with 14 bases between. Looked up from germline, CDR1 is KGHSH and CDR2 is LQKENI. As DNA, the CDR3 is TGTGCCAGCTCACCTACAAACTCAGTAACTGGAAACACCATATATTTT. Amino acid sequence: CASSPTNSVTGNTIYF.

V and J are TRBV5-6 and TRBJ2-1; no definite D call. V lost 2 bases to trimming and J lost 3 bases, with 6 bases between them. The CDR3 extends over 13 amino acids. The V gene's germline CDR1 is SGHDT and CDR2 YYEEEE. The CDR3 bases are TGTGCCAGCAGCTTACGCTACTACAATGAGCAGTTCTTC. This sequence encodes CASSLRYYNEQFF.

This clonotype has ten or more counts. The chain combines TRBV6-5 with TRBJ1-2; D is possibly TRBD1 (5 bases). This CDR3 has 14 residues. From germline, CDR1 is MNHEY and CDR2 SVGAGI. V was cut by 2 bases and J by 7 bases, with 14 bases left in between. The CDR3 spells CASSYDQGRTGYTF. The CDR3 DNA is TGTGCCAGCAGTTACGACCAGGGCAGGACTGGCTACACCTTC.

This clonotype was recorded at least ten times. CDR3 sequence: CASSSRQGAVHEQYF. In DNA form, the CDR3 reads TGTGCCAGTAGCAGCAGACAGGGGGCGGTCCACGAGCAGTACTTC. The rearrangement joins TRBV19 to TRBJ2-7, with 10 positions matching TRBD1. The CDR3 extends over 15 amino acids. Trimming removed 6 bases from V and 5 bases from J; junction bases left unmatched: 10. Germline CDR1 and CDR2: LNHDA and SQIVND (reference sequence).

This clonotype was detected once. The junction and the germline gene differ at one end; a read error may be behind it. The J gene is TRBJ2-3, the V gene TRBV5-1; weak D call: TRBD1 (6 bases). Per germline, CDR1 SGHRS and CDR2 YFSETQ. This CDR3 region has 14 residues. This CDR3 reads CASSQGFSTDTQYF. For the CDR3, the DNA is TGCGCCAGCAGCCAGGGGTTTAGCACAGACACGCAGTATTTT.

This chain connects TRBV4-1 to TRBJ1-1, with TRBD1 matching 8 bases. V shed 4 bases, J shed 4 bases, and the junction held 5 bases outside the gene matches. CDR1 and CDR2 from the germline V gene are MGHRA and YSYEKL. The CDR3 totals 14 residues. The CDR3: CASSPQGAGTEAFF. The CDR3 nucleotides are TGCGCCAGCAGCCCCCAGGGGGCCGGCACTGAAGCTTTCTTT.

The J gene is TRBJ1-6, the V gene TRBV7-2; 8 positions match TRBD1. The junction had 7 bases not matched to a gene; V was cut back by 4 bases and J by 8 bases. CDR3 length: 15 amino acids. Germline V lookup: CDR1 SGHTA, CDR2 FQGNSA. The CDR3 loop reads CASSSTGESDSPLHF. Written as DNA, the CDR3 is TGTGCCAGCAGCTCGACAGGGGAATCAGATTCACCCCTCCACTTT.